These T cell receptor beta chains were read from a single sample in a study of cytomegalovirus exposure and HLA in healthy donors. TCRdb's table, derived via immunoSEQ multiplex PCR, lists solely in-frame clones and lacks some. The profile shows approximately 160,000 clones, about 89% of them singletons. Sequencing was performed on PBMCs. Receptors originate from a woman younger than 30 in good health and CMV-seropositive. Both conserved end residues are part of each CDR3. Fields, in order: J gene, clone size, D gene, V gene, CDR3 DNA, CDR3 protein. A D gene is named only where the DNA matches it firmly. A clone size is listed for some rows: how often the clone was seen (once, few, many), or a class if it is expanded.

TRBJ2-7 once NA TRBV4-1 TGCGCCAGCAGCCAAGAAAAGGATATAGCTTCCGAGCAGTACTTC CASSQEKDIASEQYF
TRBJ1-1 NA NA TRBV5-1 TGCGCCAGCACCCGTGGGAGGGAGAACACTGAAGCTTTCTTT CASTRGRENTEAFF
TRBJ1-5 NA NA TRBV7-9 TGTGCCAGCAGCTGGGGAGGGAACAATCAGCCCCAGCATTTT CASSWGGNNQPQHF
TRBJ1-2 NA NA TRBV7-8 TGTGCCAGCAGCTTAGTGGGACACTGGGACTATGGCTACACCTTC CASSLVGHWDYGYTF
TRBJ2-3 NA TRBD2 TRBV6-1 TGTGCCAGCCGACGACTAGCGGGAGATGGGGATACGCAGTATTTT CASRRLAGDGDTQYF
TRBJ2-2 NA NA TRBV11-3 TGTGCCAGCAGCTTAGGGACAACCCTTGGGACCGGGGAGCTGTTTTTT CASSLGTTLGTGELFF
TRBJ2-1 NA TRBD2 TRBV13 TGTGCCAGCAGCTCCACACTAGCGCCCACAAGCTCCTACAATGAGCAGTTCTTC CASSSTLAPTSSYNEQFF
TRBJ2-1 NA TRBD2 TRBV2 TGTGCCAGCAGTGAAATCACTAGCGGGACTGAGCAGTTCTTC CASSEITSGTEQFF
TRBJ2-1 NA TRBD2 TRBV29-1 TGCAGCGTTGAAAAAGGAGTGGGACTATGGGACAATGAGCAGTTCTTC CSVEKGVGLWDNEQFF
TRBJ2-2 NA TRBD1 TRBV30 TGTGCCTGGAAAGACAGGGGTACTATGTCCGGGGAGCTGTTTTTT CAWKDRGTMSGELFF
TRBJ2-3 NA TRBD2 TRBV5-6 TGTGCCAGCCGTAGCTTGGAGACTAGCTTAACAGATACGCAGTATTTT CASRSLETSLTDTQYF
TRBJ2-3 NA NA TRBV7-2 TGTGCCAGCAGCTTAGAGAGAGATACGCAGTATTTT CASSLERDTQYF
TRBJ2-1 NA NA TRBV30 TGTGCCTGGACCCCTCTGGTAGATAGCTACAATGAGCAGTTCTTC CAWTPLVDSYNEQFF
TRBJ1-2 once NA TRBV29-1 TGCAGCGTTGAAGCGGTGCGTCAGGGCGGTGGCTACACCTTC CSVEAVRQGGGYTF
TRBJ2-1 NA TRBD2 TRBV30 TGTGCCTGGAGTTTGAGACTAGCGGGGCTGGGGTCCTACAATGAGCAGTTCTTC CAWSLRLAGLGSYNEQFF
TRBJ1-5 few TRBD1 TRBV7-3 TGTGCCAGCAGCTCCAAGGGACAGGGAAATCAGCCCCAGCATTTT CASSSKGQGNQPQHF
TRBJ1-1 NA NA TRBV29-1 TGCAGCGTGCAAACAGGGACCAACACTGAAGCTTTCTTT CSVQTGTNTEAFF
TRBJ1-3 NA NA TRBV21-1 TGTGCCAGCAGCTCACTCAGGGGGCCACTTTCTTCTGGAAACACCATATATTTT CASSSLRGPLSSGNTIYF
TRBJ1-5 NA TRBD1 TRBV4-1 TGCGCCAGCAGCCAAGAACGGCAGGGGGATCAGCCCCAGCATTTT CASSQERQGDQPQHF
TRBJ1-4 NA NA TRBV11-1 TGTGCCAGCAGCCTGCGGACACGTGAAAAACTGTTTTTT CASSLRTREKLFF
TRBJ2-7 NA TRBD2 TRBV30 TGTGCCTGGAAGACCCCCGTACTAGCGGGAGTTCCCTACGAGCAGTACTTC CAWKTPVLAGVPYEQYF
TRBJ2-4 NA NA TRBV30 TGTGCCTGGAGCCTGGGGCTAGTAAAAAACATTCAGTACTTC CAWSLGLVKNIQYF
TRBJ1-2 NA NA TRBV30 TGTGCCTGGAGTGTACTGGAGAGCTATGGCTACACCTTC CAWSVLESYGYTF
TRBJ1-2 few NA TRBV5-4 TGTGCCAGCAGCTTGACAGAGAACTATGGCTACACCTTC CASSLTENYGYTF
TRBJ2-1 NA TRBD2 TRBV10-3 TGTGCCATCAGGCCCGGGACTAGCGGGGGGAGCTCCTACAATGAGCAGTTCTTC CAIRPGTSGGSSYNEQFF
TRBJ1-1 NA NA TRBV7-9 TGTGCCAGCAGCCAGGACGGGGTGGCTGAAGCTTTCTTT CASSQDGVAEAFF
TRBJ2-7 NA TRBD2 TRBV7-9 TGTGCCAGCAGCCCGGGACTAGCGGGGGCCTACGAGCAGTACTTC CASSPGLAGAYEQYF
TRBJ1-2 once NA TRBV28 TGTGCCAGCAGCCAGAAGGACAGCTATGGCTACACCTTC CASSQKDSYGYTF
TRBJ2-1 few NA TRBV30 TGTGCCTGGAGGCTCGGCGCGGGAACCTACAATGAGCAGTTCTTC CAWRLGAGTYNEQFF
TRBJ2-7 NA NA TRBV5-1 TGCGCCAGCAGCTGGGCAGGGGCGGACGAGCAGTACTTC CASSWAGADEQYF
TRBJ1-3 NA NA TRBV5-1 TGCGCCAGCAGCTTGATTTCGTCCTCTGGAAACACCATATATTTT CASSLISSSGNTIYF
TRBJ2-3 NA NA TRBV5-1 TGCGCCAGCAGCTTCCCCGGGGGGCCCGCAGATACGCAGTATTTT CASSFPGGPADTQYF
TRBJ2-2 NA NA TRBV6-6 TGTGCCAGCAGTTACTCAGGTGACTACAACACCGGGGAGCTGTTTTTT CASSYSGDYNTGELFF
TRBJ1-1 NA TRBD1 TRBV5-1 TGCGCCAGCAGCCATCCGGGACAGGGGAACACTGAAGCTTTCTTT CASSHPGQGNTEAFF
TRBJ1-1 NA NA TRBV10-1 TGCGCCAGCAGTGAGTCGGGGGGTTCCACTGAAGCTTTCTTT CASSESGGSTEAFF
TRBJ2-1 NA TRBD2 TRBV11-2 TGTGCCAGCAGCCCTGAAGCGGGAGGGATCGGTGAGCAGTTCTTC CASSPEAGGIGEQFF
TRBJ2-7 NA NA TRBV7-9 TGTGCCAGCAGCCGCACCCGGTCATCCTACGAGCAGTACTTC CASSRTRSSYEQYF
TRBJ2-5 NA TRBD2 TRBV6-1 TGTGCCAGCAGTGAATTCGGGGGACTAGCGGTGGCCGCGGGGACCCAGTACTTC CASSEFGGLAVAAGTQYF
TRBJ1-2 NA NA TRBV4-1 TGCGCCAGCAGCCAAGTTGCAGGTTCGGCCACTAACTATGGCTACACCTTC CASSQVAGSATNYGYTF
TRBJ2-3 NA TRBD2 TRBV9 TGTGCCAGCAGCGCGACTAGCGGGAGAGGGAATCCCACAGATACGCAGTATTTT CASSATSGRGNPTDTQYF
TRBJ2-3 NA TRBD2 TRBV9 TGTGCCAGCAGCGTAGCGGCGGGAGCAGATACGCAGTATTTT CASSVAAGADTQYF
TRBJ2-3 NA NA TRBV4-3 TGCGCCAGCAGCCAAGTTTATTGGAGGACGAGACCCACAGATACGCAGTATTTT CASSQVYWRTRPTDTQYF
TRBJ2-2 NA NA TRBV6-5 TGTGCCAGCAGTTACTCCTTCTCAGGGCCCGGGGAGCTGTTTTTT CASSYSFSGPGELFF
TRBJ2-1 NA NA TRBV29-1 TGCAGCGTTGAGCAGGGGTTTTCCTACAATGAGCAGTTCTTC CSVEQGFSYNEQFF
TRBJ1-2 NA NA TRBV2 TGTGCCAGCAGTGAATCCAGCAGAGGTCGTGGCTACACCTTC CASSESSRGRGYTF
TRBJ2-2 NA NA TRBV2 TGTGCCAGCAGCTACGGACTGACCGGGGAGCTGTTTTTT CASSYGLTGELFF
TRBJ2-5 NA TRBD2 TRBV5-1 TGCGCCAGCAGCACATCCCTAGCGGGGCAAGAGACCCAGTACTTC CASSTSLAGQETQYF
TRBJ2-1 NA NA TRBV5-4 TGTGCCAGCAGCTTGATTCCCTCCAATGAGCAGTTCTTC CASSLIPSNEQFF
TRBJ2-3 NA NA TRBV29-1 TGCAGCGTTGTCAAGACAATCACAGATACGCAGTATTTT CSVVKTITDTQYF
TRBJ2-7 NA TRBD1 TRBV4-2 TGTGCCAGCAGCCAAGAAGGGGAAAGACAGGGAAGCTCCTACGAGCAGTACTTC CASSQEGERQGSSYEQYF
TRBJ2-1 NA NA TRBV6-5 TGTGCCAGCAGTTCGACAGCAATCTCCTACAATGAGCAGTTCTTC CASSSTAISYNEQFF
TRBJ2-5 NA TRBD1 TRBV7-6 TGTGCCAGCAGCTCCGGGACAGGCTTGTACCAAGAGACCCAGTACTTC CASSSGTGLYQETQYF
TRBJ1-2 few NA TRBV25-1 TGTGCCAGCGGCACAGTCGGTGGCTACACCTTC CASGTVGGYTF
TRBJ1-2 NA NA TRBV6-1 TGTGCCAGCGGGGAGGGGGTAGGATACACCTTC CASGEGVGYTF
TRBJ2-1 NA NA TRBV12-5 TGTGCTAGTGGTTTGCAGACAGGCGGGTATGAGCAGTTCTTC CASGLQTGGYEQFF
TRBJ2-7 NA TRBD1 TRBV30 TGTGCCTGGAGTGTCGGGACAGGGCCCTACGAGCAGTACTTC CAWSVGTGPYEQYF